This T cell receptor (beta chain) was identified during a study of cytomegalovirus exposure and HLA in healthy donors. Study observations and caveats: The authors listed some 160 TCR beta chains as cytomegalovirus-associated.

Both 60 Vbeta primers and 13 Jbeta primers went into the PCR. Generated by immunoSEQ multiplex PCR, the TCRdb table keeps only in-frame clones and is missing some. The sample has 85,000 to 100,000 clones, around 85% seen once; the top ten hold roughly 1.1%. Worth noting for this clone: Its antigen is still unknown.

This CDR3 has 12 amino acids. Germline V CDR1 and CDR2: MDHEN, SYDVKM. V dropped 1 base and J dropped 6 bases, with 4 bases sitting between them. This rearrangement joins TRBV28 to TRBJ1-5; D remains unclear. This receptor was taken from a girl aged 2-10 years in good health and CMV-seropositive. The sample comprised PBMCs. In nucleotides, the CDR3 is TGTGCCAGCAGTTTATTCGGTCAGCCCCAGCATTTT. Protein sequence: CASSLFGQPQHF.